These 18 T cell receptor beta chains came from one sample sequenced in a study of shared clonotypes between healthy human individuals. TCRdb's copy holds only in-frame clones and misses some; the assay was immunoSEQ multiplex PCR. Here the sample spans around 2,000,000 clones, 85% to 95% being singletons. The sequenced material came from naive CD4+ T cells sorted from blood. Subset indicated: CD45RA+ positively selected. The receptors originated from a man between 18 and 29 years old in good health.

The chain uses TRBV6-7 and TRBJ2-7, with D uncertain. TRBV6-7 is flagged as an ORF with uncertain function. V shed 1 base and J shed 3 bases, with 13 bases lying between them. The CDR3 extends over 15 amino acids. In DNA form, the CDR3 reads TGTGCCAGCAGTTACTGGTGTAGGACCTTCTACGAGCAGTACTTC. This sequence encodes CASSYWCRTFYEQYF.

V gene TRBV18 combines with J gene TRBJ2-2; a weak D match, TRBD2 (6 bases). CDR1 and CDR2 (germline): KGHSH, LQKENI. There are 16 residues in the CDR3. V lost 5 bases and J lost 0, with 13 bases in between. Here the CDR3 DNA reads TGTGCCAGCTCAGAAAATAGCGGATCGAACACCGGGGAGCTGTTTTTT. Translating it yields CASSENSGSNTGELFF.

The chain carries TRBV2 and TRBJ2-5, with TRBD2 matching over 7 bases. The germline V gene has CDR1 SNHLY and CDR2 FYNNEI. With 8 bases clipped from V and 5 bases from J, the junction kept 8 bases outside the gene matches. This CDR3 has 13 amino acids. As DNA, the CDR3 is TGTGCCAGCCGCGCGGGAGTGTATGAGACCCAGTACTTC. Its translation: CASRAGVYETQYF.

Here the CDR3 reads CASSLEGARYNEQFF. The CDR3 region has the DNA TGTGCCAGCAGCTTGGAGGGGGCGAGGTACAATGAGCAGTTCTTC. This chain uses TRBV11-2 with TRBJ2-1; TRBD1 is a possible D gene (7 bases). CDR3 length: 15 residues. The ends were cut back, 3 bases at V and 4 bases at J, with 13 bases in the middle. In germline, CDR1 is SGHAT, CDR2 FQNNGV.

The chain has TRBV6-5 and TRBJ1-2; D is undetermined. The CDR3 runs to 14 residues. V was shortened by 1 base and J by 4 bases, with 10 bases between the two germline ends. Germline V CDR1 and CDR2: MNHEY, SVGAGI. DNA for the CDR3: TGTGCCAGCAGTTACTTGCGTCTCGGCTATGGCTACACCTTC. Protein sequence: CASSYLRLGYGYTF.

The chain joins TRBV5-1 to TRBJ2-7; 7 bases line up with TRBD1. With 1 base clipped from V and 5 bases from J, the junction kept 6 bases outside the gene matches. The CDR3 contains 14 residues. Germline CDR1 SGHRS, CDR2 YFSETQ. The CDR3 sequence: CASSLTGDLNEQYF. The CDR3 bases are TGCGCCAGCAGCTTGACAGGGGATTTGAACGAGCAGTACTTC. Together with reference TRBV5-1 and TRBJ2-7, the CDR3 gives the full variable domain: KAGVTQTPRYLIKTRGQQVTLSCSPISGHRSVSWYQQTPGQGLQFLFEYFSETQRNKGNFPGRFSGRQFSNSRSEMNVSTLELGDSALYLCASSLTGDLNEQYFGPGTRLTVT.

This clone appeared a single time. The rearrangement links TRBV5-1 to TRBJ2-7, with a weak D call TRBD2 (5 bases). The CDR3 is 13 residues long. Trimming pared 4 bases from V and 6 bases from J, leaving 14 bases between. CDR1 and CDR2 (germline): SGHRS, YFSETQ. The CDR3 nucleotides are TGCGCCAGCAGCCCACCTAGCCTCCTCGAGCAGTACTTC. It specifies CASSPPSLLEQYF. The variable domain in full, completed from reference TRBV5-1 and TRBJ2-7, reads KAGVTQTPRYLIKTRGQQVTLSCSPISGHRSVSWYQQTPGQGLQFLFEYFSETQRNKGNFPGRFSGRQFSNSRSEMNVSTLELGDSALYLCASSPPSLLEQYFGPGTRLTVT.

The CDR3 sequence is CASSSRGAQETQYF. CDR3 nucleotide sequence: TGTGCCAGCAGCTCGCGGGGGGCCCAAGAGACCCAGTACTTC. The chain has TRBV11-2 and TRBJ2-5, with 8 positions matching TRBD2. Germline CDR1 is SGHAT and CDR2 is FQNNGV. This CDR3 contains 14 residues. V lost 4 bases, J lost 1 base, and 2 bases stayed unmatched.

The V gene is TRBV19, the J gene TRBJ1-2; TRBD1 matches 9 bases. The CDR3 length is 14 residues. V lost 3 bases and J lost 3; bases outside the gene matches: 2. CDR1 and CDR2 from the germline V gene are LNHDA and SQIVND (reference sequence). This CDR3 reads CASSMGQGYYGYTF. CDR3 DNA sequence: TGTGCCAGTAGTATGGGACAGGGATACTATGGCTACACCTTC. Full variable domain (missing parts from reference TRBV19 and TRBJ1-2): DGGITQSPKYLFRKEGQNVTLSCEQNLNHDAMYWYRQDPGQGLRLIYYSQIVNDFQKGDIAEGYSVSREKKESFPLTVTSAQKNPTAFYLCASSMGQGYYGYTFGSGTRLTVV.

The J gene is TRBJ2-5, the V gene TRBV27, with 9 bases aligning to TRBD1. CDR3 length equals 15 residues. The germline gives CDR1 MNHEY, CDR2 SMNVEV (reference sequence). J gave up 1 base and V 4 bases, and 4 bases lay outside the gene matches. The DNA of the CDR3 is TGTGCCAGCAGTTCCGGGACAGGGAGCCAAGAGACCCAGTACTTC. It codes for CASSSGTGSQETQYF.

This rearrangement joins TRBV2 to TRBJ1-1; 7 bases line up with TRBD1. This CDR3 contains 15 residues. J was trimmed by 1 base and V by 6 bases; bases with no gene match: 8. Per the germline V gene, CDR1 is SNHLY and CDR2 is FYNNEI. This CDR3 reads CASRLTGIGNTEAFF. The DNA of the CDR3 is TGTGCCAGCAGGCTGACAGGGATAGGGAACACTGAAGCTTTCTTT.

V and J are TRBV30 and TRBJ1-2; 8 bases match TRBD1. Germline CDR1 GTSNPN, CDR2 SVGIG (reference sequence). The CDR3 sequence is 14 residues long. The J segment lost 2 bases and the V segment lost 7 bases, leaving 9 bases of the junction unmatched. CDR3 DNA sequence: TGTGCCTCCAGTAGACAGGGGATAAACTATGGCTACACCTTC. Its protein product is CASSRQGINYGYTF.

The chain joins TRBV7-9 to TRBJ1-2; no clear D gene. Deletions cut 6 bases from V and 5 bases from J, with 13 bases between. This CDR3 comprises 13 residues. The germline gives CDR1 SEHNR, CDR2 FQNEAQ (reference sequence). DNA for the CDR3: TGTGCCAGCAGACCCGGCGAGGTGTATGGCTACACCTTC. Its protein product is CASRPGEVYGYTF.

The CDR3 DNA reads TGTGCCAGCAGTGAAAACAGAAATTCACCCCTCCACTTT. Its protein is CASSENRNSPLHF. The rearrangement joins TRBV6-4 to TRBJ1-6; no clear D gene. Looked up from germline, CDR1 is MRHNA and CDR2 is SNTAGT. The V end was cut by 3 bases, the J end by 7 bases, with 7 bases between. CDR3 length: 13 amino acids.

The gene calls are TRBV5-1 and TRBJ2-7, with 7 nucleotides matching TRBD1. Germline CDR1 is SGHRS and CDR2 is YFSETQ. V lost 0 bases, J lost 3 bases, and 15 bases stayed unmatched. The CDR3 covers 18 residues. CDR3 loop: CASSLAFFNRGSNYEQYF. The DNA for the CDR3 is TGCGCCAGCAGCTTGGCCTTTTTCAACAGGGGATCGAACTACGAGCAGTACTTC. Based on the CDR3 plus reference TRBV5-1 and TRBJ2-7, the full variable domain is KAGVTQTPRYLIKTRGQQVTLSCSPISGHRSVSWYQQTPGQGLQFLFEYFSETQRNKGNFPGRFSGRQFSNSRSEMNVSTLELGDSALYLCASSLAFFNRGSNYEQYFGPGTRLTVT.

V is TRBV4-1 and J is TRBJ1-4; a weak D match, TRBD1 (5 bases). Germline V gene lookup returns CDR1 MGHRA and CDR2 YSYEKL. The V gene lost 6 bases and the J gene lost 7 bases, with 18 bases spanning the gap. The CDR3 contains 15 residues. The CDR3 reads CASRAGGYYGEKLFF. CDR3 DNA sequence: TGCGCCAGCAGGGCCGGGGGTTACTATGGTGAAAAACTGTTTTTT.

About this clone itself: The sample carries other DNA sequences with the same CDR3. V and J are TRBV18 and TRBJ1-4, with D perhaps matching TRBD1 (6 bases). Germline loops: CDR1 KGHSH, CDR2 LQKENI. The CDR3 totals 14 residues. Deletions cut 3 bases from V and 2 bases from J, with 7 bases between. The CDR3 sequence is CASSPRGTNEKLFF. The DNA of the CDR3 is TGTGCCAGCTCACCGAGGGGGACTAATGAAAAACTGTTTTTT.

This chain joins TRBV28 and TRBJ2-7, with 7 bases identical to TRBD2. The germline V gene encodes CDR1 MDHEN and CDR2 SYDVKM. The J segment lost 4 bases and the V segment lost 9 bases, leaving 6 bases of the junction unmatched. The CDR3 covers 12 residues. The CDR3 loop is CASSGLPYEQYF. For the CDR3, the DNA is TGTGCCAGTTCGGGACTACCTTACGAGCAGTACTTC.